The 30 T cell receptor beta chains below all came from one sample that was sequenced in a study of blood T cell repertoires in COVID-19. The table came from immunoSEQ multiplex PCR; TCRdb's copy has only in-frame clones and leaves some out. The sample shows about 370,000 clones, 80% to 90% of them seen only once. Material: peripheral blood. Source of these receptors: a woman in her twenties or thirties with COVID-19, enrolled during active disease.

This chain links TRBV5-1 with TRBJ2-1, with D maybe TRBD2 (6 bases). CDR1 and CDR2 from the germline V gene are SGHRS and YFSETQ. Between the trimmed V and J ends, which lost 3 bases and 1 base, there was a span of 8 bases. There are 14 residues in the CDR3. CDR3 sequence (DNA): TGCGCCAGCAGCTGGCGGGGTTCCTACAATGAGCAGTTCTTC. This encodes CASSWRGSYNEQFF.

The V gene is TRBV7-2, the J gene TRBJ1-6, with D possibly TRBD1 on 5 matching bases. This CDR3 is 14 amino acids long. In germline, CDR1 is SGHTA, CDR2 FQGNSA. V lost 1 base, J lost 9 bases, and 10 bases lay in between. The CDR3 loop reads CASSLGAGSSPLHF. The CDR3 bases are TGTGCCAGCAGCTTAGGGGCAGGGTCTTCACCCCTCCACTTT.

The CDR3 sequence is CSASSQTSTDTQYF. The DNA for the CDR3 is TGCAGTGCTAGTAGTCAGACTAGCACAGATACGCAGTATTTT. The chain uses TRBV20-1 and TRBJ2-3; D is ambiguous. Trimming removed 3 bases from V and 0 bases from J, with 10 bases in between. The CDR3 contains 14 residues. The V gene's germline CDR1 is DFQATT and CDR2 SNEGSKA (reference sequence).

V and J are TRBV7-9 and TRBJ1-2; maybe TRBD1 (6 bases). Germline-derived CDR1 and CDR2 are SEHNR and FQNEAQ (reference sequence). The CDR3 has 15 residues. Between the trimmed V and J ends, which lost 0 bases and 6 bases, there was a span of 14 bases. DNA for the CDR3: TGTGCCAGCAGCTTAGCGCGGAGAGGGGGTAATGGCTACACCTTC. It is translated as CASSLARRGGNGYTF.

This chain uses TRBV5-6 with TRBJ2-3, with TRBD1 matching over 9 bases. Germline trimming cut 5 bases from V and 3 bases from J; bases unmatched to any gene: 7. Germline CDR1 and CDR2: SGHDT and YYEEEE. The CDR3 has 15 amino acids. The CDR3 DNA reads TGTGCCAGCAGTAAGGACAGGGGAGTGACAGATACGCAGTATTTT. It yields the protein CASSKDRGVTDTQYF.

The chain uses TRBV6-5 and TRBJ1-1; D uncertain. This CDR3 has 13 amino acids. The V end was cut by 2 bases, the J end by 5 bases, with 9 bases between. Germline V gene sequence: CDR1 MNHEY, CDR2 SVGAGI. The CDR3 sequence is CASSYVGGTEAFF. In DNA, the CDR3 is TGTGCCAGCAGTTACGTTGGAGGAACTGAAGCTTTCTTT.

This rearrangement joins TRBV24-1 to TRBJ2-1; maybe TRBD2 (6 bases). Germline CDR1 and CDR2: KGHDR and SFDVKD. Trimming removed 3 bases from V and 14 bases from J, with 13 bases in between. There are 12 residues in the CDR3. As DNA, the CDR3 is TGTGCCACCAGTGATCCGGGGGTGGTTGAGTTCTTC. It specifies CATSDPGVVEFF.

The V call is TRBV6-5, the J call TRBJ2-2; 10 bases line up with TRBD1. With 6 bases clipped from V and 6 bases from J, the junction kept 7 bases outside the gene matches. CDR1 and CDR2 from the germline V gene are MNHEY and SVGAGI. This CDR3 comprises 15 residues. The CDR3 sequence is CASRGGTGVAGELFF. The CDR3 DNA reads as TGTGCCAGCAGGGGCGGGACAGGGGTCGCCGGGGAGCTGTTTTTT.

This chain connects TRBV30 to TRBJ2-1; 8 bases are shared with TRBD2. V trimming: 3 bases; J trimming: 4 bases; junction bases outside the gene matches: 5. The CDR3 loop spans 14 amino acids. Germline values: CDR1 GTSNPN, CDR2 SVGIG (reference sequence). The CDR3 nucleotides read TGTGCCTGGAGCGGACTAGCAGTATACAATGAGCAGTTCTTC. The encoded protein is CAWSGLAVYNEQFF.

This chain joins TRBV7-6 and TRBJ2-5; D remains unclear. The CDR3 consists of 16 residues. CDR1 and CDR2 from the germline V gene are SGHVS and FNYEAQ. V was pared by 5 bases and J by 2 bases, with 18 bases between. The CDR3 DNA is TGTGCCAGCAGCCATAGCCCAGACTTCTGGCAAGAGACCCAGTACTTC. It is translated as CASSHSPDFWQETQYF.

V usage is TRBV4-1 and J usage is TRBJ2-2; TRBD1 agrees at 12 bases. The CDR3 is 21 residues long. Trimming cost V 0 bases and J 0 bases; bases outside gene matches: 11. Germline CDR1 reads MGHRA; CDR2 reads YSYEKL. The chain's CDR3 is CASSQDPTGTGGGSNTGELFF. CDR3 bases: TGCGCCAGCAGCCAAGATCCCACCGGGACAGGGGGCGGGTCGAACACCGGGGAGCTGTTTTTT.

The chain carries TRBV7-2 and TRBJ2-5; 11 bases align to TRBD1. Trimming at V came to 0 bases and at J to 4 bases, leaving 4 bases not matched to a gene. CDR3 length: 16 amino acids. Germline loops: CDR1 SGHTA, CDR2 FQGNSA. The DNA of the CDR3 is TGTGCCAGCAGCTTAGCAGGACAGGGGGCCGGAGAGACCCAGTACTTC. Protein: CASSLAGQGAGETQYF.

This clone was observed a single time. This chain links TRBV7-9 with TRBJ1-1, with D uncertain. The CDR3 length is 11 residues. CDR1 and CDR2 (germline): SEHNR, FQNEAQ (reference sequence). The V gene lost 1 base and the J gene lost 7 bases, with 4 bases spanning the gap. The CDR3 loop reads CASSLVSEAFF. As DNA, the CDR3 is TGTGCCAGCAGCTTAGTTAGTGAAGCTTTCTTT. Full variable domain (missing parts from reference TRBV7-9 and TRBJ1-1): DTGVSQNPRHKITKRGQNVTFRCDPISEHNRLYWYRQTLGQGPEFLTYFQNEAQLEKSRLLSDRFSAERPKGSFSTLEIQRTEQGDSAMYLCASSLVSEAFFGQGTRLTVV.

The chain carries TRBV28 and TRBJ1-1, with D maybe TRBD1 (5 bases). CDR3 length: 16 amino acids. V was clipped by 2 bases and J by 1 base, with 14 bases between them. CDR1 is MDHEN and CDR2 is SYDVKM in the germline V gene. CDR3 protein: CASSLTDSWGNTEAFF. The CDR3 DNA sequence: TGTGCCAGCAGTTTAACAGACAGTTGGGGGAACACTGAAGCTTTCTTT.

The V and J genes are TRBV28 and TRBJ1-5, with 9 bases fitting TRBD1. The CDR3 is 17 amino acids. The germline CDR1 and CDR2 sequences are MDHEN and SYDVKM. Trimming at V came to 5 bases and at J to 6 bases, leaving 14 bases not matched to a gene. The CDR3 is CASSTRRDREWSQPQHF. CDR3 nucleotide sequence: TGTGCCAGCAGTACGCGTCGGGACAGGGAATGGTCTCAGCCCCAGCATTTT. Looking up the rest from reference TRBV28 and TRBJ1-5 gives the full variable domain: DVKVTQSSRYLVKRTGEKVFLECVQDMDHENMFWYRQDPGLGLRLIYFSYDVKMKEKGDIPEGYSVSREKKERFSLILESASTNQTSMYLCASSTRRDREWSQPQHFGDGTRLSIL.

This clone came up a few times. The junction differs from germline at one of its ends, possibly a read error. This chain uses TRBV3-1 (or the pseudogene TRBV3-2) with TRBJ2-1, with 13 positions matching TRBD2. The germline V gene encodes CDR1 LGHDT and CDR2 YNNKEL (reference sequence). This CDR3 has 16 amino acids. This CDR3 is CASNQRGLAGNNEQFF. CDR3 nucleotide sequence: TGTGCCAGCAACCAAAGGGGACTAGCGGGGAACAATGAGCAGTTCTTC.

This chain uses TRBV5-6 with TRBJ1-4, with 8 bases matching TRBD1. The CDR3 extends over 16 amino acids. Germline V gene sequence: CDR1 SGHDT, CDR2 YYEEEE. The trim removed 1 base at V and 5 bases at J, leaving 7 bases unmatched. This CDR3 is CASSLRAGTGNEKLFF. DNA of the CDR3: TGTGCCAGCAGCTTGCGGGCGGGGACAGGAAATGAAAAACTGTTTTTT.

The chain uses TRBV5-4 and TRBJ2-1; TRBD2 aligns across 8 bases. V dropped 3 bases and J dropped 4; count of bases not matched to a gene: 9. This CDR3 is built from 16 residues. Looked up from germline, CDR1 is SGHNT and CDR2 is YYREEE (reference sequence). The DNA for the CDR3 is TGTGCCAGCAGCTCCCCATCCGGGGGGGGATACAATGAGCAGTTCTTC. It translates to CASSSPSGGGYNEQFF. Together with reference TRBV5-4 and TRBJ2-1, the CDR3 gives the full variable domain: ETGVTQSPTHLIKTRGQQVTLRCSSQSGHNTVSWYQQALGQGPQFIFQYYREEENGRGNFPPRFSGLQFPNYSSELNVNALELDDSALYLCASSSPSGGGYNEQFFGPGTRLTVL.

Concerning this clone: The sample carries other DNA sequences with the same CDR3. The rearrangement links TRBV19 to TRBJ1-1; D unclear. The CDR3 loop spans 12 amino acids. Germline V gene sequence: CDR1 LNHDA, CDR2 SQIVND (reference sequence). V dropped 3 bases and J dropped 7 bases, with 9 bases sitting between them. For the CDR3, the DNA is TGTGCCAGTAGTATTAGATCTGGTGAAGCTTTCTTT. This codes for CASSIRSGEAFF.

The chain uses TRBV5-6 and TRBJ1-4; D not certain. The V gene's germline CDR1 is SGHDT and CDR2 YYEEEE. This CDR3 has 14 residues. The germline V and J ends were trimmed by 0 bases and 8 bases, with 11 bases remaining between them. CDR3 amino acids: CASSLGRGREKLFF. The CDR3 DNA is TGTGCCAGCAGCTTGGGTCGTGGTCGGGAAAAACTGTTTTTT. The full variable domain, with the rest looked up from reference TRBV5-6 and TRBJ1-4, is DAGVTQSPTHLIKTRGQQVTLRCSPKSGHDTVSWYQQALGQGPQFIFQYYEEEERQRGNFPDRFSGHQFPNYSSELNVNALLLGDSALYLCASSLGRGREKLFFGSGTQLSVL.

This chain connects TRBV3-1 (or the pseudogene TRBV3-2) to TRBJ1-5; tentative D call: TRBD1 (5 bases). The CDR3 extends over 14 amino acids. V gave up 0 bases and J gave up 12 bases, with 15 bases separating them. Germline V gene data show CDR1 as LGHDT and CDR2 as YNNKEL (reference sequence). The CDR3, as DNA: TGTGCCAGCAGCCAAGAACCCCAGGGACTCTACCAGCATTTT. Translated, it gives CASSQEPQGLYQHF.

The chain combines TRBV7-9 with TRBJ1-2; D gene ambiguous. This CDR3 region has 13 residues. V dropped 2 bases and J dropped 3 bases, with 7 bases sitting between them. Germline V gene sequence: CDR1 SEHNR, CDR2 FQNEAQ (reference sequence). Written as DNA, the CDR3 is TGTGCCAGCAGCTTATACAGTGACTATGGCTACACCTTC. It codes for CASSLYSDYGYTF.

The rearrangement uses TRBV11-2 and TRBJ2-2; 7 positions match TRBD1. J lost 0 bases, V lost 5 bases, and 3 bases had no gene match. This CDR3 comprises 15 residues. Germline CDR1 and CDR2: SGHAT and FQNNGV. CDR3 amino acids: CASSTQGANTGELFF. CDR3 bases: TGTGCCAGCAGCACTCAGGGGGCGAACACCGGGGAGCTGTTTTTT.

DNA for the CDR3: TGTGCCAGCAGCCTACGACAGGGGAGTTTCTATAATTCACCCCTCCACTTT. Its translation is CASSLRQGSFYNSPLHF. The chain recombines TRBV5-8 with TRBJ1-6; 8 nucleotides match TRBD1. The CDR3 contains 17 residues. Germline V gives CDR1 SGHTS, CDR2 YDEGEE. After removal of 4 bases from V and 3 bases from J, the junction contained 9 bases not matched to a gene.

V and J are TRBV4-3 and TRBJ2-1; D is perhaps TRBD2 (5 bases). This CDR3 is 16 amino acids long. Trimming took off 4 bases at V and 1 base at J, with 14 bases between the two ends. The germline gives CDR1 LGHNA, CDR2 YSLEER. The CDR3 sequence is CASSPEERISYNEQFF. The CDR3 nucleotides are TGCGCCAGCAGCCCAGAAGAGCGGATATCCTACAATGAGCAGTTCTTC.

V gene TRBV7-2 combines with J gene TRBJ2-7, with D perhaps TRBD2 (5 bases). The CDR3 has 12 residues. V was trimmed by 4 bases and J by 6 bases, leaving 10 bases between them. Germline CDR1 and CDR2: SGHTA and FQGNSA. The DNA of the CDR3 is TGTGCCAGCAGCTCAAGGACTGGCGAGCAGTACGTC. Translation: CASSSRTGEQYV.

Here the CDR3 reads CASSQDSLLAINEQFF. The CDR3 DNA reads as TGTGCCAGCAGCCAAGATTCGTTACTAGCGATAAATGAGCAGTTCTTC. This rearrangement joins TRBV3-1 (or the pseudogene TRBV3-2) to TRBJ2-1, with 7 bases lining up with TRBD2. V lost 0 bases to trimming and J lost 7 bases; unmatched junction nucleotides: 9. CDR3 length equals 16 residues. Germline values: CDR1 LGHDT, CDR2 YNNKEL (reference sequence).

This chain uses TRBV10-3 with TRBJ1-1; D is undetermined. CDR1 ENHRY and CDR2 SYGVKD come from the germline V gene. The length of the CDR3 is 14 residues. V was cut by 4 bases and J by 0 bases, with 9 bases left in between. The CDR3, as DNA: TGTGCCATCAGTGCCGCGGGCATGAACACTGAAGCTTTCTTT. Translation: CAISAAGMNTEAFF.

The J gene is TRBJ2-3, the V gene TRBV28, with 8 nucleotides matching TRBD2. V gave up 5 bases and J gave up 4 bases; unmatched junction bases: 11. This CDR3 is built from 16 residues. Looked up from germline, CDR1 is MDHEN and CDR2 is SYDVKM. This CDR3 reads CASSPVSGGTADTQYF. In DNA, the CDR3 is TGTGCCAGCAGTCCTGTTTCGGGGGGGACGGCAGATACGCAGTATTTT.

The DNA for the CDR3 is TGTGCCAGCAGCTCGGGACTAGCGGGGGGGCCCGTGGAGACCCAGTACTTC. It yields the protein CASSSGLAGGPVETQYF. This chain joins TRBV11-3 and TRBJ2-5; 16 bases map to TRBD2. The CDR3 loop spans 17 amino acids. Germline lookup yields CDR1 SGHNT and CDR2 YENEEA. V lost 4 bases, J lost 5 bases, and 7 bases stayed unmatched. The complete variable domain, with remaining parts taken from reference TRBV11-3 and TRBJ2-5, reads EAGVVQSPRYKIIEKKQPVAFWCNPISGHNTLYWYLQNLGQGPELLIRYENEEAVDDSQLPKDRFSAERLKGVDSTLKIQPAELGDSAVYLCASSSGLAGGPVETQYFGPGTRLLVL.